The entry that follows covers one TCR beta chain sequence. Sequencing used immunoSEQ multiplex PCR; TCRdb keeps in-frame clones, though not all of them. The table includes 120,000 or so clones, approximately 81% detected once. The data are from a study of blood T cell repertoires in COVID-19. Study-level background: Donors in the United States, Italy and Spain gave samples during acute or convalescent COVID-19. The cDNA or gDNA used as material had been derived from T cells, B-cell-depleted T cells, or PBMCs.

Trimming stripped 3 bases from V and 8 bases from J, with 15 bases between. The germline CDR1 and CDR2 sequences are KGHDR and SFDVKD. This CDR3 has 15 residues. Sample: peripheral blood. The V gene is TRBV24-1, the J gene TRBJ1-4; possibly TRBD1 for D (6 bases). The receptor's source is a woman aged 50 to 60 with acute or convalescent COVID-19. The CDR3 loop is CATSDAQGAHEKLFF. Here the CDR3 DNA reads TGTGCCACCAGTGATGCACAGGGAGCTCACGAAAAACTGTTTTTT.